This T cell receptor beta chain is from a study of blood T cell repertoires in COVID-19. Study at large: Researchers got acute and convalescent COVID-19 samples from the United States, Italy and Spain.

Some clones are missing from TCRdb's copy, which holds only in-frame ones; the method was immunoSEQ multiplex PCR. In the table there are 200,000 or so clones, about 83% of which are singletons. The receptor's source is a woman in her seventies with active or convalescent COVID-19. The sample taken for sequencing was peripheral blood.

The CDR3 DNA reads TGCAGCGTTGGACAGGGGATCTGGGGCTACACCTTC. Encoded protein: CSVGQGIWGYTF. The rearrangement joins TRBV29-1 to TRBJ1-2, with TRBD1 identical over 8 bases. Per germline, CDR1 SQVTM and CDR2 ANQGSEA. The CDR3 extends over 12 amino acids. J lost 8 bases, V lost 4 bases, and 6 bases had no gene match.